The rows below give T cell receptor beta chains drawn from one sample of a study of blood T cell repertoires in COVID-19. TCRdb's copy holds only in-frame clones and misses some; the assay was immunoSEQ multiplex PCR. The data show some 120,000 clones, around 80% seen once. The sample consisted of peripheral blood. These receptors originate from a woman in her fifties or sixties with acute or convalescent COVID-19. Each CDR3 is given with its conserved first and last residue. The D gene is left open where the match is weak. Size is omitted from some rows. Given values are once, few, many or a class for expanded clones.

D,V,J,size,CDR3,DNA
-,TRBV9,TRBJ1-4,-,CASSVQGTNEKLFF,TGTGCCAGCAGCGTACAGGGAACTAATGAAAAACTGTTTTTT
TRBD2,TRBV6-1,TRBJ2-3,-,CASSEKGGLAGTDTQYF,TGTGCCAGCAGTGAAAAGGGGGGACTAGCGGGCACAGATACGCAGTATTTT
-,TRBV5-1,TRBJ1-1,once,CASSRSTGFNTEAFF,TGCGCCAGCAGCCGTAGTACAGGGTTTAACACTGAAGCTTTCTTT
TRBD1,TRBV6-5,TRBJ1-5,-,CASTRGRAGNQPQHF,TGTGCCAGCACCAGGGGGCGAGCCGGCAATCAGCCCCAGCATTTT
-,TRBV15,TRBJ2-2,once,CATSRDYGNTGELFF,TGTGCCACCAGCAGAGATTACGGGAACACCGGGGAGCTGTTTTTT
-,TRBV5-8,TRBJ2-2,-,CASSLGGLIVGELFF,TGTGCCAGCAGCTTGGGAGGCCTCATAGTCGGGGAGCTGTTTTTT
TRBD1,TRBV10-2,TRBJ1-5,few,CASSPNPDRGHSQPQHF,TGCGCCAGCAGTCCTAACCCGGACAGGGGGCATAGTCAGCCCCAGCATTTT
-,TRBV9,TRBJ1-1,few,CASSVQPTGNTEAFF,TGTGCCAGCAGCGTACAACCTACGGGGAACACTGAAGCTTTCTTT
-,TRBV29-1,TRBJ1-2,-,CSVVGRNYGYTF,TGCAGCGTTGTGGGGAGGAACTATGGCTACACCTTC
-,TRBV19,TRBJ2-7,-,CASTSGHGDEQYF,TGTGCCAGTACCTCCGGACACGGCGACGAGCAGTACTTC
-,TRBV13,TRBJ2-3,-,CASSSPGGGSFTDTQYF,TGTGCCAGCAGCTCCCCCGGGGGCGGGAGTTTTACAGATACGCAGTATTTT
TRBD1,TRBV30,TRBJ1-6,-,CAWSGGQGNSPLHF,TGTGCCTGGAGTGGGGGACAGGGAAATTCACCCCTCCACTTT
TRBD2,TRBV11-2,TRBJ2-5,-,CASSLGGLAGKETQYF,TGTGCCAGCAGCTTAGGCGGACTAGCGGGTAAAGAGACCCAGTACTTC
-,TRBV28,TRBJ1-2,once,CAGGTVYGYTF,TGTGCCGGAGGAACAGTCTATGGCTACACCTTC
-,TRBV5-8,TRBJ2-5,few,CASRPPDQETQYF,TGTGCCAGCAGACCCCCGGACCAAGAGACCCAGTACTTC
TRBD1,TRBV6-4,TRBJ2-1,once,CASSDGRTGGLNEQFF,TGTGCCAGCAGTGACGGCCGGACAGGGGGCTTGAATGAGCAGTTCTTC
-,TRBV7-8,TRBJ2-1,-,CASSLLTTYNEQFF,TGTGCCAGCAGCTTGCTGACTACATACAATGAGCAGTTCTTC
-,TRBV3-1/TRBV3-2,TRBJ1-2,many,CASSHLTSPNYGYTF,TGTGCCAGCAGCCATTTGACATCCCCTAACTATGGCTACACCTTC
-,TRBV5-1,TRBJ2-3,-,CASSLVVLADTQYF,TGCGCCAGCAGCTTGGTAGTCTTGGCAGATACGCAGTATTTT
-,TRBV30,TRBJ1-3,-,CAWTPGVGNTIYF,TGTGCCTGGACCCCAGGGGTAGGAAACACCATATATTTT
-,TRBV19,TRBJ1-1,-,CASSEQGNTEAFF,TGTGCCAGTAGTGAGCAGGGAAACACTGAAGCTTTCTTT
TRBD1,TRBV7-8,TRBJ1-3,-,CASSAPGQSSGNTIYF,TGTGCCAGCAGCGCACCGGGACAGAGCTCTGGAAACACCATATATTTT
-,TRBV10-2,TRBJ1-2,-,CASSERGRDYTF,TGCGCCAGCAGTGAGAGGGGGAGGGACTACACCTTC